The rows below give T cell receptor beta chains drawn from one sample of a study of regulatory T cells in long-lasting Graves disease. TCRdb reprocessed the multiplex PCR reads with MiXCR, giving one entry per CDR3 protein. The table includes about 540,000 distinct CDR3 sequences, approximately 13% detected once. These same records also appear under a second study, on T cells in Graves' hyperthyroidism and ophthalmopathy.

The sample was peripheral blood mononuclear cells (PBMCs), taken at new diagnosis, from a patient treated with antithyroid drugs. These receptor sequences come from a man aged 25 to 45 with Graves disease. The CDR3 runs from the conserved cysteine through the conserved F or W. Fields, in order: V gene, J gene, D gene, clone size, CDR3 protein, CDR3 DNA. A D gene is named only where the DNA matches it firmly. Size is stated for part of the rows, as once, few or many counts, or as a class when the clone is expanded.

TRBV2	TRBJ1-4	.	many	CASSEQGRMSNEKLFF	TGTGCCAGCAGTGAACAGGGTAGGATGTCTAATGAAAAACTGTTTTTT
TRBV18	TRBJ1-1	.	many	CASSPPYRNTEAFF	TGTGCCAGCTCACCACCCTACAGGAACACTGAAGCTTTCTTT
TRBV7-3	TRBJ2-3	TRBD2	many	CASSPAGGTTDTQYF	TGTGCCAGCAGCCCAGCGGGAGGGACCACAGATACGCAGTATTTT
TRBV5-6	TRBJ2-7	.	.	CASSMTPGKGSYEQYF	TGTGCCAGCAGCATGACCCCTGGTAAAGGCTCCTACGAGCAGTACTTC
TRBV6-1	TRBJ2-5	.	few	CASSGPTGTETQYF	TGTGCCAGCAGTGGACCAACAGGGACAGAGACCCAGTACTTC
TRBV7-9	TRBJ2-1	.	many	CASSLSGSEQFF	TGCGCCAGCAGCTTATCAGGGTCTGAGCAGTTCTTC
TRBV12-5	TRBJ1-5	.	many	CASGVDQPQHF	TGTGCTAGTGGGGTAGATCAGCCCCAGCATTTT
TRBV3-1	TRBJ2-3	.	.	CASSLLHGDTQYF	TGTGCGAGCAGCCTACTACATGGAGATACGCAGTATTTT
TRBV2	TRBJ2-7	TRBD1	many	CASSAGQAYEQYF	TGTGCCAGCAGTGCGGGACAGGCCTACGAGCAGTACTTC
TRBV7-9	TRBJ2-3	TRBD2	.	CASIPDPGLAGFTDTQYF	TGTGCCAGCATTCCCGACCCGGGACTAGCGGGTTTCACAGATACGCAGTATTTT
TRBV5-1	TRBJ2-2	.	few	CASSWDPLGSGELFF	TGCGCCAGCAGCTGGGACCCTCTTGGGTCCGGGGAGCTGTTTTTT
TRBV9	TRBJ2-2	.	.	CASSPAGQSTGELFF	TGTGCCAGCAGCCCTGCGGGACAGTCCACCGGGGAGCTGTTTTTT
TRBV15	TRBJ1-4	.	few	CATSRVAGPNEKLFF	TGTGCCACCAGCAGAGTAGCAGGGCCTAATGAAAAACTGTTTTTT
TRBV5-1	TRBJ2-1	TRBD1	many	CASSSGQSYNEQFF	TGCGCCAGCAGCTCGGGACAGTCTTACAATGAGCAGTTCTTC
TRBV5-6	TRBJ2-5	.	few	CASSGFSGETQYF	TGTGCCAGCAGCGGGTTTTCCGGAGAGACCCAGTACTTC
TRBV5-8	TRBJ2-1	TRBD1	.	CASSSTGTGFPYNEQFF	TGTGCCAGCAGCTCCACCGGGACAGGGTTCCCCTACAATGAGCAGTTCTTC
TRBV5-1	TRBJ2-1	.	many	CASSSRTYNEQFF	TGCGCCAGCAGCAGTCGAACCTACAATGAGCAGTTCTTC
TRBV7-9	TRBJ1-4	.	many	CASRLTEKLFF	TGTGCCAGCAGGCTTACCGAAAAACTGTTTTTT
TRBV2	TRBJ1-1	.	many	CASSREGTEAFF	TGTGCCAGCAGTAGGGAGGGCACTGAAGCTTTCTTT
TRBV6-1	TRBJ1-6	TRBD1	.	CASSEYWTGDGSPLHF	TGTGCCAGCAGTGAATACTGGACAGGGGATGGGTCACCCCTCCACTTT
TRBV12-3/TRBV12-4	TRBJ1-1	.	many	CASSSVLTNTEAFF	TGTGCCAGCAGTTCAGTACTCACGAACACTGAAGCTTTCTTT
TRBV20-1	TRBJ2-1	TRBD2	many	CSARDWTSGGNEQFF	TGCAGTGCTAGAGATTGGACTAGCGGGGGCAATGAGCAGTTCTTC
TRBV20-1	TRBJ2-1	.	few	CSARERRRGYNEQFF	TGCAGTGCTAGAGAACGACGGAGGGGTTACAATGAGCAGTTCTTC
TRBV27	TRBJ2-1	.	few	CASSLSPEYGENEQFF	TGTGCCAGCAGTTTATCCCCCGAGTATGGGGAAAATGAGCAGTTCTTC
TRBV10-2	TRBJ2-7	TRBD1	many	CASGTGIGYEQYF	TGCGCCAGTGGGACAGGGATCGGCTACGAGCAGTACTTC
TRBV3-1	TRBJ2-4	.	many	CASSQVVGSAKNIQYF	TGTGCCAGCAGCCAAGTGGTGGGGTCGGCCAAAAACATTCAGTACTTC
TRBV18	TRBJ1-1	.	.	CASSYRDGQNTEAFF	TGTGCCAGCTCATACCGGGACGGACAGAACACTGAAGCTTTCTTT
TRBV2	TRBJ1-4	.	many	CASNLQGLKLFF	TGTGCCAGCAATCTGCAGGGCCTAAAACTGTTTTTT
TRBV12-3/TRBV12-4	TRBJ2-3	.	.	CASSSDRRTDTQYF	TGTGCCAGCAGTTCGGACAGACGCACAGATACGCAGTATTTT
TRBV29-1	TRBJ2-5	.	many	CSVEGGPEETQYF	TGCAGCGTTGAGGGGGGTCCCGAAGAGACCCAGTACTTC
TRBV27	TRBJ2-7	TRBD1	many	CASSLSPGGPEQYF	TGTGCCAGCAGTTTATCCCCAGGGGGTCCGGAGCAGTACTTC
TRBV19	TRBJ2-1	.	many	CASIALGGVEQFF	TGTGCCAGCATCGCACTAGGGGGAGTTGAGCAGTTCTTC
TRBV12-3/TRBV12-4	TRBJ1-1	.	many	CASSFQGRGTEAFF	TGTGCCAGCAGTTTCCAGGGCCGGGGCACTGAAGCTTTCTTT
TRBV7-8	TRBJ2-2	.	few	CASSRGQTGELFF	TGTGCCAGCAGCCGAGGACAGACCGGGGAGCTGTTTTTT
TRBV5-6	TRBJ2-3	TRBD2	many	CASSFGLAGFTDTQYF	TGTGCCAGCAGCTTTGGGCTAGCGGGCTTCACAGATACGCAGTATTTT
TRBV3-1	TRBJ2-7	.	few	CASSQDWREQYF	TGTGCCAGCAGCCAAGATTGGAGGGAGCAGTACTTC
TRBV29-1	TRBJ2-5	.	many	CSVNRGGETQYF	TGCAGCGTCAACAGGGGGGGAGAGACCCAGTACTTC
TRBV7-9	TRBJ1-2	TRBD1	few	CASSQTGQGYGYTF	TGTGCCAGCAGCCAGACAGGGCAGGGGTATGGCTACACCTTC
TRBV6-1	TRBJ2-1	.	few	CASRETGGYYNEQFF	TGTGCCAGCAGGGAGACGGGGGGCTACTACAATGAGCAGTTCTTC
TRBV6-2/TRBV6-3	TRBJ2-2	TRBD2	.	CASSAGTTASGELFF	TGTGCCAGCAGTGCCGGGACTACTGCTTCGGGGGAGCTGTTTTTT
TRBV12-3/TRBV12-4	TRBJ1-2	.	many	CASTTRGEVDYTF	TGTGCCAGCACCACTAGGGGTGAGGTTGACTACACCTTC
TRBV19	TRBJ1-6	.	.	CASSIFASHTGQLNSPLHF	TGTGCCAGTAGTATCTTCGCGTCCCATACGGGACAACTTAATTCACCCCTCCACTTT
TRBV7-9	TRBJ2-7	.	many	CASSAESYEQYF	TGTGCCAGCAGCGCAGAGAGTTACGAGCAGTACTTC
TRBV9	TRBJ2-1	TRBD2	few	CASSVAGGPGEQFF	TGTGCCAGCAGCGTAGCGGGAGGGCCGGGTGAGCAGTTCTTC
TRBV18	TRBJ2-2	.	few	CASSPVRRAGSGELFF	TGTGCCAGCTCACCTGTCCGCCGTGCAGGGTCCGGGGAGCTGTTTTTT
TRBV29-1	TRBJ2-5	TRBD1	many	CSVGTGVRETQYF	TGCAGCGTTGGGACAGGGGTCCGAGAGACCCAGTACTTC
TRBV11-2	TRBJ2-3	.	many	CASSLERVSTDTQYF	TGTGCCAGCAGCTTAGAGAGGGTTAGCACAGATACGCAGTATTTT
TRBV29-1	TRBJ1-2	TRBD1	many	CSAAATGDGYTF	TGCAGCGCAGCGGCGACAGGGGACGGCTACACCTTC
TRBV5-1	TRBJ2-1	TRBD2	.	CASGQGLAALHEQFF	TGCGCCAGCGGCCAAGGACTAGCGGCACTACATGAGCAGTTCTTC
TRBV12-3/TRBV12-4	TRBJ2-3	TRBD2	many	CASSLVSAGGNTDTQYF	TGTGCCAGCAGTTTAGTTTCAGCGGGAGGCAACACAGATACGCAGTATTTT
TRBV11-2	TRBJ2-7	TRBD2	many	CASSPPGTIYEQYF	TGTGCCAGCAGCCCCCCCGGGACTATCTACGAGCAGTACTTC
TRBV3-1	TRBJ1-6	.	.	CASSPRVNGNSPLHF	TGTGCCAGCAGCCCTCGGGTAAACGGTAATTCACCCCTCCACTTT